One T cell receptor (beta chain) is described in this entry. The data derive from a study of control samples from healthy donors and cancer patients. V shed 2 bases and J shed 6 bases, with 10 bases lying between them. From germline, CDR1 is ENHRY and CDR2 SYGVKD. The CDR3 runs 13 residues. The data were produced by immunoSEQ multiplex PCR, yet TCRdb's version contains in-frame clones alone and is incomplete. Of roughly 170,000 clones listed, 85% to 95% are singletons. Input material: blood. The origin of this receptor is a woman under 30 in good health. J is TRBJ1-2 and V is TRBV10-3; unclear D gene. The CDR3 bases are TGTGCCATCAGTGAGATGGGAATTGATGGCTACACCTTC. This sequence encodes CAISEMGIDGYTF.